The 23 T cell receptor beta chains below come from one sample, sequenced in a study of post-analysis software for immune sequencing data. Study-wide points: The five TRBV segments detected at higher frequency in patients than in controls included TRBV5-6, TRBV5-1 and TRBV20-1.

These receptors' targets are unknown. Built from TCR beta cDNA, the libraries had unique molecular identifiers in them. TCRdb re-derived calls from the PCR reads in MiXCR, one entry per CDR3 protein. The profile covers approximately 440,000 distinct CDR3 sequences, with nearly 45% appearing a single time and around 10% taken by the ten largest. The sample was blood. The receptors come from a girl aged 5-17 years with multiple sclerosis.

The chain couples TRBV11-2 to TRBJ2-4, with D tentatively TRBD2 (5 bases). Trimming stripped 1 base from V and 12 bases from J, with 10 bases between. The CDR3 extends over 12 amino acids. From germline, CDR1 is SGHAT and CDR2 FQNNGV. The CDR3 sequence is CASSLVTADQYF. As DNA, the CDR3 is TGTGCCAGCAGCTTAGTCACAGCGGATCAGTACTTC.

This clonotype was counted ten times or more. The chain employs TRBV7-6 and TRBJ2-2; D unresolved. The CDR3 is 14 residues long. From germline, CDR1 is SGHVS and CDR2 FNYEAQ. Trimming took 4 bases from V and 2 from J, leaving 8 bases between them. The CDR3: CASSSILNTGELFF. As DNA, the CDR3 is TGTGCCAGCAGCTCGATACTCAACACCGGGGAGCTGTTTTTT.

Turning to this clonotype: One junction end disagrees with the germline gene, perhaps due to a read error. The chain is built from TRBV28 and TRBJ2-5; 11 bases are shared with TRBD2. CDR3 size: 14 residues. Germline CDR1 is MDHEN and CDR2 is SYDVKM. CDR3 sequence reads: CAGRQGLAEETQYF. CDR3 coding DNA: TGTGCCGGCAGACAGGGACTAGCGGAAGAGACCCAGTACTTC.

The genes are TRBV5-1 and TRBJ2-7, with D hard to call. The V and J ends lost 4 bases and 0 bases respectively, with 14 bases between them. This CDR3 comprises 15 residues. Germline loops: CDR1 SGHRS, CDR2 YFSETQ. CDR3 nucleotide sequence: TGCGCCAGCAGCGGTAGGACGGCGAGCTCCTACGAGCAGTACTTC. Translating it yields CASSGRTASSYEQYF. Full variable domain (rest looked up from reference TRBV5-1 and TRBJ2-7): KAGVTQTPRYLIKTRGQQVTLSCSPISGHRSVSWYQQTPGQGLQFLFEYFSETQRNKGNFPGRFSGRQFSNSRSEMNVSTLELGDSALYLCASSGRTASSYEQYFGPGTRLTVT.

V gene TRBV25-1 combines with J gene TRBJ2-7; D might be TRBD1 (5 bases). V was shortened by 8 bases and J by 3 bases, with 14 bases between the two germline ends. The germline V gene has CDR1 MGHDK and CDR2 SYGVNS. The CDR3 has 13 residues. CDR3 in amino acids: CASRERTSYEQYF. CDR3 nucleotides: TGTGCCAGCCGAGAACGGACAAGCTACGAGCAGTACTTC.

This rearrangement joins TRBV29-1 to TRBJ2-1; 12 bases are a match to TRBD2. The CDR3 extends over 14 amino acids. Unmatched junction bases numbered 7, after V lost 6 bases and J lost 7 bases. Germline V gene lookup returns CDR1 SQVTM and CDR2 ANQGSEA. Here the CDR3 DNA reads TGCAGCGTGCTACTAGCGGGAGGTTATAATGAGCAGTTCTTC. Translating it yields CSVLLAGGYNEQFF.

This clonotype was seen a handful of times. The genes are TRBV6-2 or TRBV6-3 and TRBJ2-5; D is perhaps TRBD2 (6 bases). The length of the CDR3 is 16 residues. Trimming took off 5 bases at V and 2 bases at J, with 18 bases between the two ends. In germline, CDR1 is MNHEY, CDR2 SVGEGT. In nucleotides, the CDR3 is TGTGCCAGCAGTACGGGATGGCTAGCGCTGCAAGAGACCCAGTACTTC. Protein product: CASSTGWLALQETQYF.

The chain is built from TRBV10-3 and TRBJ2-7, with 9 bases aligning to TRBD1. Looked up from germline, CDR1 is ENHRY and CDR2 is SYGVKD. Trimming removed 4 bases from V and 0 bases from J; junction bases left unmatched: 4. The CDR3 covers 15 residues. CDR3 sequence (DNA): TGTGCCATCAGTGGGGACAGGGCGAGCTCCTACGAGCAGTACTTC. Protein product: CAISGDRASSYEQYF.

This chain's CDR3 is CAPVRGGELFF. The CDR3 bases are TGTGCTCCAGTGAGGGGCGGGGAGCTGTTTTTT. This chain uses TRBV6-2 or TRBV6-3 with TRBJ2-2, with D perhaps being TRBD1 or TRBD2 (5 bases each). Germline CDR1 and CDR2: MNHEY and SVGEGT. The CDR3 runs to 11 residues.

CDR3 loop: CASSLSGSGTQPQHF. The CDR3 bases are TGCGCCAGCAGCTTGAGTGGATCGGGTACTCAGCCCCAGCATTTT. The J gene is TRBJ1-5, the V gene TRBV5-1; no clear D gene. Between the trimmed V and J ends, which lost 1 base and 6 bases, there was a span of 14 bases. This CDR3 has 15 residues. In germline, CDR1 is SGHRS, CDR2 YFSETQ.

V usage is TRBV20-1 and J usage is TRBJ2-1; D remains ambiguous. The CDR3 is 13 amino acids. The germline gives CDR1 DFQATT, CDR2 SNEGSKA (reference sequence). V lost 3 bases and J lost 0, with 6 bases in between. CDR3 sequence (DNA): TGCAGTGCTAGGGCCCGCTCCTACAATGAGCAGTTCTTC. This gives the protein CSARARSYNEQFF.

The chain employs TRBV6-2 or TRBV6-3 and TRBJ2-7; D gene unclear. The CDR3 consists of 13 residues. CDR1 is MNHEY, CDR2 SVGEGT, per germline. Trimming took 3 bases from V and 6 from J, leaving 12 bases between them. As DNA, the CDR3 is TGTGCCAGCAGTTATACCCTCACGGGCGAGCAGTACTTC. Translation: CASSYTLTGEQYF.

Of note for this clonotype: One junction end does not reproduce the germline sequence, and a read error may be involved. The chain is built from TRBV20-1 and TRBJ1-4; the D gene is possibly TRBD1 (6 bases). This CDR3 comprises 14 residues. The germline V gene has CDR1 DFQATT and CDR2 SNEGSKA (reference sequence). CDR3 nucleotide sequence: TGCAGTGCTAGAGTCGGACAGCTGAATGAAAAACGGTTTTTT. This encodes CSARVGQLNEKRFF.

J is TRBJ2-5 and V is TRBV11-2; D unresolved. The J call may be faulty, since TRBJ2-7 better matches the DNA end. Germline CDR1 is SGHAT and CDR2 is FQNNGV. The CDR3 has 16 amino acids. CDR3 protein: CASSLSEHGIDYEQYF. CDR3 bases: TGTGCCAGCAGCCTAAGTGAGCATGGCATCGACTACGAGCAGTACTTC.

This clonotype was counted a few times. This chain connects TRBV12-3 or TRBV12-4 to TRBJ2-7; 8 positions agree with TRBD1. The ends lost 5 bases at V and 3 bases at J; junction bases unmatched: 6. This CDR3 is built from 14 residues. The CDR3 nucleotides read TGTGCCAGCAGTCGGGGACAGGTTTACTACGAGCAGTACTTC. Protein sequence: CASSRGQVYYEQYF.

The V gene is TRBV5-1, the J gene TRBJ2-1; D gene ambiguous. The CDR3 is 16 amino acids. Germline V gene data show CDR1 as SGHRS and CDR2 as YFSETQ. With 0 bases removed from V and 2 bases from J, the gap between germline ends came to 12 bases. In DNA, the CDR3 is TGCGCCAGCAGCTTGGACGTGGGCAGGACCTACAATGAGCAGTTCTTC. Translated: CASSLDVGRTYNEQFF. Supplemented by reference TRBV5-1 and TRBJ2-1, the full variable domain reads KAGVTQTPRYLIKTRGQQVTLSCSPISGHRSVSWYQQTPGQGLQFLFEYFSETQRNKGNFPGRFSGRQFSNSRSEMNVSTLELGDSALYLCASSLDVGRTYNEQFFGPGTRLTVL.

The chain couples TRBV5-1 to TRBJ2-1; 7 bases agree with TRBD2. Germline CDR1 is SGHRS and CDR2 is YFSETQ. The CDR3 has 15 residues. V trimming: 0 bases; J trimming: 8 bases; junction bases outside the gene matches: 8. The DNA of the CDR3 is TGCGCCAGCAGCTTGGCGGCGGGAGAGGCCCATGAGCAGTTCTTC. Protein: CASSLAAGEAHEQFF.

The CDR3 DNA reads TGTGCCACCAGCAGAGCGGGGACAGGGGCCTACGAGCAGTACTTC. Translation gives CATSRAGTGAYEQYF. The chain couples TRBV15 to TRBJ2-7; 10 bases match TRBD1. Trimming took 1 base from V and 2 from J; bases not matched to a gene: 2. The CDR3 extends over 15 amino acids. Germline CDR1 and CDR2: LNHNV and YYDKDF (reference sequence).

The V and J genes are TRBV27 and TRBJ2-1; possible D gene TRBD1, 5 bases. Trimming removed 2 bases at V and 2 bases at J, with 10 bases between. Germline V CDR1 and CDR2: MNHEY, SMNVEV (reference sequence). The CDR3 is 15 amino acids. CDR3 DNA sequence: TGTGCCAGCAGTTTAGTTAACAGGCCCTACAATGAGCAGTTCTTC. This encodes CASSLVNRPYNEQFF.

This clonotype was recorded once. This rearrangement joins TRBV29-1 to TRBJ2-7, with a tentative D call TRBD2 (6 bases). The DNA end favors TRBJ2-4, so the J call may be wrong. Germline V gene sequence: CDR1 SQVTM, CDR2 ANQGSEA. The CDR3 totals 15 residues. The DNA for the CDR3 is TGCAGCGTTGGGGAACGGGAGAGAGCCAAAAACATTCAGTACTTC. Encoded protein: CSVGERERAKNIQYF.

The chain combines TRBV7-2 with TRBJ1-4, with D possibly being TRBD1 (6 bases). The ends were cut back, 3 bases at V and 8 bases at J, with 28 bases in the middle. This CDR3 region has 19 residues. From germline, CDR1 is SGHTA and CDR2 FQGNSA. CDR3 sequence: CASSLNSAGGAGVGEKLFF. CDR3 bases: TGTGCCAGCAGCTTGAACAGTGCCGGGGGCGCGGGGGTGGGGGAAAAACTGTTTTTT.

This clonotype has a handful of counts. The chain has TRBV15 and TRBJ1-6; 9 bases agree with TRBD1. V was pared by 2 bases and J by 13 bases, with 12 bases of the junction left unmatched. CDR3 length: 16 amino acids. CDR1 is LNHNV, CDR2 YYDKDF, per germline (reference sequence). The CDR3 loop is CATSRQTNRGRRPLHF. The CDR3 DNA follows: TGTGCCACCAGCAGACAAACCAACAGGGGGCGCCGTCCCCTCCACTTT.

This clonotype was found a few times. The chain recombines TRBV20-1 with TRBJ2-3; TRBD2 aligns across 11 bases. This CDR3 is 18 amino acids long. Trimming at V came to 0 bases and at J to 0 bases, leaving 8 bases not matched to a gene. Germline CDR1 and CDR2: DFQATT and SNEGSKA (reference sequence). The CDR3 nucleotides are TGCAGTGCTAGAGATCTTACTAGCGGGAGCGCCAGCACAGATACGCAGTATTTT. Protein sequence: CSARDLTSGSASTDTQYF.